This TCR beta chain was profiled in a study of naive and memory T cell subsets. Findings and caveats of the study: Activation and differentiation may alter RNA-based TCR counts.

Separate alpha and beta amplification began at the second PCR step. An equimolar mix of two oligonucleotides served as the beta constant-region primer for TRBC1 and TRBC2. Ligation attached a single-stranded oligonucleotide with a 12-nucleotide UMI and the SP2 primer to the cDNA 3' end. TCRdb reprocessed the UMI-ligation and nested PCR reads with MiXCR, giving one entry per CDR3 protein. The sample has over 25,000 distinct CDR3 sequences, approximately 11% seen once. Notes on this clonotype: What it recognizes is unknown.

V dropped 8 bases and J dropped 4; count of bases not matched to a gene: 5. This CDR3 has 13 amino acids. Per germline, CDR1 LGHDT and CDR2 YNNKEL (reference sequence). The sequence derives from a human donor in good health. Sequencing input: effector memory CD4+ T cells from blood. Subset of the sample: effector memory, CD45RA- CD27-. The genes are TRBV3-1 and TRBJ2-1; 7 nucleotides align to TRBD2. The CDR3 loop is CASGLADYNEQFF. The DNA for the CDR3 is TGTGCCAGCGGGCTAGCGGATTACAATGAGCAGTTCTTC.